This T cell receptor (beta chain) was recorded in a study of blood T cell repertoires in COVID-19. Whole-study context: The samples span acute and convalescent COVID-19 from the United States, Italy and Spain. The cDNA or gDNA used as material had been derived from T cells, B-cell-depleted T cells, or PBMCs.

Original methodology: Nucleated cell counts were estimated from reference gene primer amplification. Assay used: immunoSEQ multiplex PCR; TCRdb lists only in-frame clones, some missing. From that table come the V and J calls and clone size; the DNA was used to work out D and trimming. The sample lists more than 250,000 clones; roughly 90% were seen once. The receptor's source is a young man who had recovered from COVID-19. The sample comprised peripheral blood.

The CDR3 bases are TGTGCCAGTAGGTGGGGAGAGGAGCAGCCCCAGCATTTT. It translates to CASRWGEEQPQHF. The V call is TRBV19, the J call TRBJ1-5; no firm D call. Looked up from germline, CDR1 is LNHDA and CDR2 is SQIVND (reference sequence). Deletions cut 6 bases from V and 7 bases from J, with 13 bases between. The CDR3 runs 13 residues.